The rows below give T cell receptor beta chains drawn from one sample of a study of blood T cell repertoires in COVID-19. Sequencing used immunoSEQ multiplex PCR; TCRdb keeps in-frame clones, though not all of them. The data contain 35,000 to 45,000 clones, 80% to 90% of them singletons. The specimen was peripheral blood. The receptors derive from a man aged 40-49 years with active COVID-19. CDR3s include the opening cysteine and the closing phenylalanine or tryptophan. Each record gives: J gene, V gene, CDR3 protein.

>TRBJ2-2|TRBV4-2
CASSLQAGVNTGELFF
>TRBJ1-2|TRBV6-5
CASSPGNYGYTF
>TRBJ2-3|TRBV5-1
CASSRRLAGLPDTQYF
>TRBJ1-1|TRBV5-1
CASSLEDVSGSENTEAFF
>TRBJ2-2|TRBV6-5
CASSRGTGELFF
>TRBJ1-2|TRBV9
CASSVGGGEIYGYTF
>TRBJ1-5|TRBV29-1
CSARGGGDQPQHF
>TRBJ1-2|TRBV5-5
CASSLDPGFYGYTF
>TRBJ2-5|TRBV10-1
CASSESTLAGGTLEETQYF
>TRBJ1-3|TRBV7-9
CASSWGQGDGNTIYF
>TRBJ2-3|TRBV4-1
CASSQESAGPDTQYF
>TRBJ2-2|TRBV10-1
CASSYYTGELFF
>TRBJ1-1|TRBV19
CASSTGLPEAFF
>TRBJ2-1|TRBV30
CAWNPAGAYNEQFF
>TRBJ2-1|TRBV28
CASSNSGRGRLIF
>TRBJ2-2|TRBV28
CASSLIVARRAGELFF
>TRBJ2-5|TRBV5-1
CASSLAGSGGETQYF
>TRBJ2-4|TRBV5-8
CASSSSPVASGLAKNIQYF
>TRBJ2-7|TRBV5-4
CASSLGPGGAGGSYEQYF
>TRBJ2-7|TRBV19
CASSIFRSPYEQYF
>TRBJ2-7|TRBV29-1
CSVEEYSTAGSRDEQYF
>TRBJ2-3|TRBV20-1
CSVPPQYF
>TRBJ2-3|TRBV28
CASSSVSGSSTDTQYF
>TRBJ1-2|TRBV7-9
CASSGEQVTNYGYTF
>TRBJ2-7|TRBV30
CAWSVKGAHEQYF
>TRBJ1-6|TRBV18
CASSLAPDGLNSPLHF
>TRBJ1-5|TRBV28
CASKRTNNQPQHF
>TRBJ1-1|TRBV5-1
CASSLAQGGTEAFF
>TRBJ1-2|TRBV7-3
CASSLTDRASGYTF
>TRBJ2-7|TRBV5-1
CASRFGGTGRDEQYF
>TRBJ2-7|TRBV7-9
CASSLGQGAVYEQYF
>TRBJ2-7|TRBV3-1/TRBV3-2
CASSLTRSSYEQYF
>TRBJ2-5|TRBV5-1
CASRGTSGTQTQYF
>TRBJ2-1|TRBV5-1
CASSLLAENNEQFF
>TRBJ1-2|TRBV6-6
CASSYSDGGGYTF
>TRBJ2-7|TRBV6-5
CASRLRGTYEQYF
>TRBJ1-4|TRBV3-1/TRBV3-2
CASSRGLIEKLFF
>TRBJ1-2|TRBV5-4
CASSPSTGNYGYTF
>TRBJ2-7|TRBV27
CASSPGLAGVPGYYEQYF
>TRBJ2-1|TRBV28
CASSPQGDYNEQFF
>TRBJ2-1|TRBV27
CASSLFGGSSYNEQFF
>TRBJ2-7|TRBV7-2
CASSLNWRESPYEQYF
>TRBJ2-7|TRBV7-9
CASSLTTGVYEQYF
>TRBJ2-2|TRBV20-1
CSARDLGLFF
>TRBJ2-3|TRBV27
CASSFYGTARTDTQYF
>TRBJ2-1|TRBV28
CASSKSGKNEQFF
>TRBJ1-1|TRBV5-1
CASSPGPTGASNTEAFF
>TRBJ2-1|TRBV6-5
CASSFDRLSSYNEQFF
>TRBJ2-1|TRBV5-1
CASSLVRGTGTSEQFF
>TRBJ2-1|TRBV7-6
CASSRGTTSGRRDEQFF
>TRBJ2-3|TRBV18
CASSPPRRTSTDTQYF
>TRBJ1-5|TRBV3-1/TRBV3-2
CASSLSGGRGQPQHF
>TRBJ1-4|TRBV18
CASSQRLAGTATNEKLFF
>TRBJ2-1|TRBV9
CASSGGTSGKYNEQFF
>TRBJ2-7|TRBV10-3
CAMSSGLSSYEQYF
>TRBJ1-4|TRBV10-2
CASNRGEGEKLFF
>TRBJ2-7|TRBV10-1
CASSESSNADEQYF
>TRBJ1-6|TRBV28
CASSLSTRLPLHF